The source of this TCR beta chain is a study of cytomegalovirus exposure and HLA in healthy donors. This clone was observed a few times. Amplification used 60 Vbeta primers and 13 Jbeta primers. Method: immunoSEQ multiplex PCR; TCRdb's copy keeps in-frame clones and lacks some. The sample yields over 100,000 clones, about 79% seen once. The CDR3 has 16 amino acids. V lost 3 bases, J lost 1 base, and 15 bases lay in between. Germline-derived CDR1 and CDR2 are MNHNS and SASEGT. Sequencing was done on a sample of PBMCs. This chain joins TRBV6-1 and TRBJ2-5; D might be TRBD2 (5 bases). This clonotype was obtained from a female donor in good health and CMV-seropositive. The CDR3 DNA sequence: TGTGCCAGCAGTGATATGCAAGCGGCAAGCCAAGAGACCCAGTACTTC. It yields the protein CASSDMQAASQETQYF.